This TCR beta chain was documented in a study of T cell responses to AZD1222 COVID-19 vaccine. Germline loops: CDR1 SNHLY, CDR2 FYNNEI. This CDR3 contains 15 residues. The ends lost 7 bases at V and 4 bases at J; junction bases unmatched: 8. Measured with immunoSEQ multiplex PCR; TCRdb has only the in-frame clones, and not every one. In the table there are 100,000 to 150,000 clones, about nine tenths of which are singletons. The clonotype originates from an adult in good health. This specimen consisted of peripheral blood, obtained on day 0 of AZD1222 vaccination. The chain couples TRBV2 to TRBJ2-4; 9 bases map to TRBD1. This CDR3 reads CASTRDRVTKNIQYF. DNA for the CDR3: TGTGCCAGCACCCGGGACAGGGTAACAAAAAACATTCAGTACTTC.